This passage covers 10 T cell receptor beta chains from one sample sequenced in a study of blood T cells in healthy people across ages. PCR was performed a second time for roughly 6 to 12 cycles using a sample-barcoded 5' primer and a J-beta primer mix. MiXCR, applied by TCRdb to the 5' RACE reads, yields one record per CDR3 protein. The repertoire holds 650,000 to 900,000 distinct CDR3 sequences, around 62% seen once, with 25% to 30% in the top ten. Sequenced input: blood. These receptors were taken from a man aged 25-45 years in good health.

This clonotype was observed a handful of times. This chain joins TRBV9 and TRBJ2-7, with D perhaps TRBD1 or TRBD2 (5 bases each). The CDR3 consists of 14 residues. CDR1 and CDR2 from the germline V gene are SGDLS and YYNGEE. V was shortened by 1 base and J by 5 bases, with 13 bases between the two germline ends. The CDR3 DNA sequence: TGTGCCAGCAGCGTACGTGAGGGGCCCCACGAGCAGTACTTC. Amino acids: CASSVREGPHEQYF.

The chain carries TRBV10-3 and TRBJ1-4; 7 bases line up with TRBD1. The germline CDR1 and CDR2 sequences are ENHRY and SYGVKD. This CDR3 region has 17 residues. The V segment lost 3 bases and the J segment 4 bases; nucleotides outside the gene matches: 11. CDR3 nucleotides: TGTGCCATCAGTGAATACTACGACAGGGAGATTAATGAAAAACTGTTTTTT. Encoded protein: CAISEYYDREINEKLFF.

In regard to this clonotype: An end of the junction does not agree with germline; a read error may underlie this. The chain combines TRBV6-5 with TRBJ1-6; TRBD1 matches 9 bases. The CDR3 is made up of 15 amino acids. CDR1 and CDR2 (germline): MNHEY, SVGAGI. The CDR3, as DNA: TGTGCCAGCAGCCCGGGACAGGGTTTGTCTGCACCCCTCCATTTT. Translation gives CASSPGQGLSAPLHF.

This clonotype was counted a single time. V gene TRBV12-3 or TRBV12-4 combines with J gene TRBJ2-1, with 12 bases fitting TRBD2. The CDR3 is 14 amino acids. The J segment lost 6 bases and the V segment lost 7 bases, leaving 4 bases of the junction unmatched. CDR3 sequence reads: CASKTSGGPNEQFF. CDR3 DNA sequence: TGTGCCAGCAAGACTAGCGGGGGTCCCAATGAGCAGTTCTTC.

The V call is TRBV20-1, the J call TRBJ2-1; 10 bases are a match to TRBD2. The CDR3 consists of 14 residues. Germline CDR1 reads DFQATT; CDR2 reads SNEGSKA (reference sequence). Germline trimming cut 1 base from V and 4 bases from J; bases unmatched to any gene: 1. The CDR3 DNA sequence: TGCAGTGCTAGAGCTAGCGGGAGTTACAATGAGCAGTTCTTC. Its protein product is CSARASGSYNEQFF.

CDR3 in DNA: TGTGCCAGCGGACAAGACAGGGCCCAGTACTTC. Its protein product is CASGQDRAQYF. This sequence joins TRBV12-3 or TRBV12-4 and TRBJ2-1, with 7 bases that match TRBD1. Near its end, the DNA agrees better with TRBJ2-5, so the J call may be wrong. The CDR3 length is 11 residues.

The chain employs TRBV14 and TRBJ2-3; 8 nucleotides match TRBD1. The junction had 5 bases not matched to a gene; V was cut back by 7 bases and J by 8 bases. The V gene's germline CDR1 is SGHDN and CDR2 FVKESK. This CDR3 spans 12 amino acids. The CDR3 loop is CASKTGGGTQYF. Here the CDR3 DNA reads TGTGCCAGCAAAACAGGGGGTGGTACGCAGTATTTT.

The rearrangement joins TRBV6-1 to TRBJ2-1; 7 bases align to TRBD2. This CDR3 is 17 amino acids long. The germline CDR1 and CDR2 sequences are MNHNS and SASEGT. Trimming at V came to 1 base and at J to 5 bases, leaving 11 bases not matched to a gene. The CDR3, as DNA: TGTGCCAGCAGTGAAGTCTTGGTCGGGGGGATTAACAATGAGCAGTTCTTC. The encoded protein is CASSEVLVGGINNEQFF.

The chain couples TRBV4-3 to TRBJ2-1, with D tentatively TRBD1 or TRBD2 (5 bases each). CDR3 length: 15 residues. The germline V and J ends were trimmed by 1 base and 4 bases, with 11 bases remaining between them. Germline V gene data show CDR1 as LGHNA and CDR2 as YSLEER. CDR3 residues: CASSQGGRSYNEQFF. The CDR3 DNA is TGCGCCAGCAGCCAAGGGGGACGGTCATACAATGAGCAGTTCTTC.

This clonotype was counted a few times. The chain employs TRBV6-4 and TRBJ2-1, with D perhaps matching TRBD2 (5 bases). Germline CDR1 reads MRHNA; CDR2 reads SNTAGT. The CDR3 runs to 13 residues. V lost 0 bases and J lost 6, with 6 bases in between. CDR3 nucleotide sequence: TGTGCCAGCAGTGACTCGAGGGTCAATGAGCAGTTCTTC. It specifies CASSDSRVNEQFF.